What follows are 26 T cell receptor beta chains derived from one specimen sequenced in a study of cytomegalovirus exposure and HLA in healthy donors. Researchers ran the PCR with 60 Vbeta and 13 Jbeta primers. TCRdb's table, derived via immunoSEQ multiplex PCR, lists solely in-frame clones and lacks some. The data contain roughly 100,000 clones, about 80% of them singletons. The sample taken for sequencing was PBMCs. These receptors originate from a middle-aged woman in good health and CMV-seronegative.

This chain joins TRBV9 and TRBJ1-2; D remains ambiguous. Germline V gene data show CDR1 as SGDLS and CDR2 as YYNGEE. The CDR3 runs to 13 residues. Trimming shortened V by 1 base and J by 1 base, and 5 bases separated the two germline ends. Written as DNA, the CDR3 is TGTGCCAGCAGCGTATCCTTTAACTATGGCTACACCTTC. Its translation is CASSVSFNYGYTF. The variable domain in full, with the rest retrieved from reference TRBV9 and TRBJ1-2, is DSGVTQTPKHLITATGQRVTLRCSPRSGDLSVYWYQQSLDQGLQFLIQYYNGEERAKGNILERFSAQQFPDLHSELNLSSLELGDSALYFCASSVSFNYGYTFGSGTRLTVV.

The chain has TRBV7-3 and TRBJ2-6; D is ambiguous. The CDR3 covers 14 residues. V lost 5 bases and J 4 bases, leaving 9 bases between the germline ends. Germline V CDR1 and CDR2: SGHTA, FQGTGA. The CDR3 spells CASSPLRGANVLTF. DNA of the CDR3: TGTGCCAGCAGCCCCCTAAGAGGGGCCAACGTCCTGACTTTC.

The chain is built from TRBV28 and TRBJ2-7; possible D gene TRBD2, 6 bases. Germline CDR1 and CDR2: MDHEN and SYDVKM. V lost 5 bases and J 3 bases, leaving 17 bases between the germline ends. This CDR3 has 15 amino acids. CDR3 region: CASSPWGVSGYEQYF. The CDR3, as DNA: TGTGCCAGCAGTCCCTGGGGGGTATCGGGCTACGAGCAGTACTTC.

The V and J genes are TRBV15 and TRBJ1-5, with 7 bases matching TRBD1. With 4 bases clipped from V and 14 bases from J, the junction kept 8 bases outside the gene matches. The germline CDR1 and CDR2 sequences are LNHNV and YYDKDF (reference sequence). The CDR3 runs to 12 residues. In DNA, the CDR3 is TGTGCCACCAGCACCCGACAGGGCGGAAAGCATTTT. Translated, it gives CATSTRQGGKHF.

J is TRBJ1-1 and V is TRBV10-3, with 10 bases that match TRBD1. V lost 3 bases and J lost 4; bases outside the gene matches: 8. The CDR3 extends over 16 amino acids. The germline V gene encodes CDR1 ENHRY and CDR2 SYGVKD. The CDR3 here is CAISDPRQGASTEAFF. In DNA form, the CDR3 reads TGTGCCATCAGTGACCCGCGACAGGGGGCTAGCACTGAAGCTTTCTTT.

This sequence joins TRBV5-1 and TRBJ1-2, with D possibly TRBD1 on 5 matching bases. Germline V CDR1 and CDR2: SGHRS, YFSETQ. The CDR3 length is 15 residues. With 5 bases removed from V and 7 bases from J, the gap between germline ends came to 21 bases. The CDR3: CASRSRDLSPGGYTF. DNA for the CDR3: TGCGCCAGCAGATCCAGGGATCTCTCTCCGGGTGGCTACACCTTC.

The J gene is TRBJ1-5, the V gene TRBV6-5; weak D call: TRBD1 (6 bases). Per the germline V gene, CDR1 is MNHEY and CDR2 is SVGAGI. V lost 7 bases and J 7 bases, leaving 14 bases between the germline ends. This CDR3 has 13 residues. CDR3 sequence reads: CASKQGVGQPQHF. The CDR3 nucleotides are TGTGCCAGCAAACAGGGTGTAGGGCAGCCCCAGCATTTT.

A single count supports this clone. The V call is TRBV27, the J call TRBJ1-5, with D perhaps TRBD1 (6 bases). Germline loops: CDR1 MNHEY, CDR2 SMNVEV (reference sequence). Trimming removed 4 bases at V and 3 bases at J, with 13 bases between. The CDR3 consists of 15 residues. The CDR3 DNA follows: TGTGCCAGCAGTTACACAGGGAGCCCCAATCAGCCCCAGCATTTT. The encoded protein is CASSYTGSPNQPQHF.

This chain connects TRBV28 to TRBJ2-7; 9 bases fit TRBD2. The CDR3 is 16 amino acids. Germline CDR1 MDHEN, CDR2 SYDVKM. The trim removed 2 bases at V and 2 bases at J, leaving 7 bases unmatched. The CDR3 here is CASSLTGGGATYEQYF. The CDR3 DNA follows: TGTGCCAGCAGTTTAACGGGCGGGGGGGCCACCTACGAGCAGTACTTC.

The genes are TRBV7-9 and TRBJ1-4; the D is unclear. Deletions cut 4 bases from V and 6 bases from J, with 15 bases between. The CDR3 length is 15 residues. The germline V gene has CDR1 SEHNR and CDR2 FQNEAQ (reference sequence). CDR3 coding DNA: TGTGCCAGCAGCTACCCACCGGGGTTTGATGAAAAACTGTTTTTT. This translates into CASSYPPGFDEKLFF.

The rearrangement links TRBV11-2 to TRBJ2-7; 9 bases are a match to TRBD2. Germline CDR1 SGHAT, CDR2 FQNNGV. This CDR3 has 15 residues. Trimming removed 5 bases from V and 2 bases from J; junction bases left unmatched: 7. CDR3 nucleotide sequence: TGTGCCAGCAGCCACCTGGGACTAGCACCCTACGAGCAGTACTTC. Its translation: CASSHLGLAPYEQYF.

The rearrangement joins TRBV19 to TRBJ1-1; D may be TRBD1 (6 bases). Germline loops: CDR1 LNHDA, CDR2 SQIVND (reference sequence). V lost 6 bases and J 2 bases, leaving 16 bases between the germline ends. The CDR3 sequence is 15 residues long. In DNA, the CDR3 is TGTGCCAGTAGCTGGGAGGCGGGGGCTAACACTGAAGCTTTCTTT. Amino acids: CASSWEAGANTEAFF.

The chain carries TRBV5-8 and TRBJ1-5, with D hard to call. The CDR3 length is 12 residues. Germline lookup yields CDR1 SGHTS and CDR2 YDEGEE. With 0 bases removed from V and 9 bases from J, the gap between germline ends came to 7 bases. In DNA form, the CDR3 reads TGTGCCAGCAGCTTGGGGCCCGCGCCCCAGCATTTT. Its translation is CASSLGPAPQHF.

The gene calls are TRBV18 and TRBJ1-4; D unclear. This CDR3 is built from 15 residues. V dropped 0 bases and J dropped 8 bases, with 13 bases sitting between them. The germline gives CDR1 KGHSH, CDR2 LQKENI. The CDR3 DNA follows: TGTGCCAGCTCACCACCAGGCAGGTCCAACGAAAAACTGTTTTTT. Protein sequence: CASSPPGRSNEKLFF.

CDR3 nucleotides: TGTGCCAGCAGTTTACGGGTCTGGGAGGGCAATCAGCCCCAGCATTTT. Translating it yields CASSLRVWEGNQPQHF. The chain combines TRBV28 with TRBJ1-5; no clear D gene. CDR3 size: 16 residues. Germline V gene lookup returns CDR1 MDHEN and CDR2 SYDVKM. V was pared by 2 bases and J by 2 bases, with 13 bases between.

The V call is TRBV30, the J call TRBJ1-2; 10 bases match TRBD1. The CDR3 has 13 residues. The germline V gene encodes CDR1 GTSNPN and CDR2 SVGIG (reference sequence). Losses at the gene ends were 4 bases for V and 7 bases for J; bases not matched to a gene: 6. Written as DNA, the CDR3 is TGTGCCTGGACTAGGGGACAGGGGCGTGGCTACACCTTC. Its translation is CAWTRGQGRGYTF.

This clone was observed a few times. Here the CDR3 reads CASSPTGGGTEAFF. The CDR3 DNA follows: TGTGCCAGTAGCCCGACAGGGGGGGGTACTGAAGCTTTCTTT. The chain is built from TRBV19 and TRBJ1-1; 9 bases fit TRBD1. V trimming: 6 bases; J trimming: 5 bases; junction bases outside the gene matches: 7. The germline CDR1 and CDR2 sequences are LNHDA and SQIVND (reference sequence). The CDR3 is 14 amino acids.

The chain recombines TRBV11-1 with TRBJ1-3, with 8 bases aligning to TRBD1. J gave up 4 bases and V 5 bases, and 10 bases lay outside the gene matches. CDR1 and CDR2 from the germline V gene are SGHAT and FQDESV (reference sequence). This CDR3 is built from 16 residues. This CDR3 is CASSPAPGQEGNTIYF. For the CDR3, the DNA is TGTGCCAGCAGCCCAGCGCCGGGACAGGAGGGAAACACCATATATTTT.

The V gene is TRBV14, the J gene TRBJ2-7; D remains unclear. The germline gives CDR1 SGHDN, CDR2 FVKESK. There are 12 residues in the CDR3. Trimming removed 4 bases at V and 0 bases at J, with 4 bases between. CDR3 sequence reads: CASSPSSYEQYF. In DNA form, the CDR3 reads TGTGCCAGCAGCCCCAGCTCCTACGAGCAGTACTTC.

This chain uses TRBV18 with TRBJ2-7, with D possibly matching TRBD1 (6 bases). This CDR3 is built from 17 residues. Germline assignment: CDR1 KGHSH and CDR2 LQKENI. Trimming stripped 1 base from V and 1 base from J, with 17 bases between. This CDR3 reads CASSPRPRGLISYEQYF. Written as DNA, the CDR3 is TGTGCCAGCTCACCACGACCCAGGGGTCTTATATCCTACGAGCAGTACTTC. Full variable domain (outside the CDR3, taken from reference TRBV18 and TRBJ2-7): NAGVMQNPRHLVRRRGQEARLRCSPMKGHSHVYWYRQLPEEGLKFMVYLQKENIIDESGMPKERFSAEFPKEGPSILRIQQVVRGDSAAYFCASSPRPRGLISYEQYFGPGTRLTVT.

In its sample, this clone was seen once. Germline and junction disagree at one end, which may indicate a read error. V gene TRBV28 combines with J gene TRBJ2-7; a possible D gene is TRBD1 (5 bases). This CDR3 is 12 amino acids long. Germline V gives CDR1 MDHEN, CDR2 SYDVKM. The CDR3 DNA reads as TGTGCCAGCAGCCATCTTCAGGGCGTCTCGGACTTC. Its protein product is CASSHLQGVSDF.

This chain joins TRBV28 and TRBJ1-1; unclear D gene. Germline CDR1 reads MDHEN; CDR2 reads SYDVKM. The CDR3 loop spans 12 amino acids. The ends were cut back, 5 bases at V and 1 base at J, with 5 bases in the middle. CDR3 loop: CASSTENTEAFF. The CDR3 nucleotides are TGTGCCAGCAGTACAGAGAACACTGAAGCTTTCTTT.

This chain links TRBV4-3 with TRBJ2-6; D unclear. Trimming cost V 0 bases and J 0 bases, with 6 bases left between them. Germline CDR1 and CDR2: LGHNA and YSLEER. The CDR3 runs 16 residues. The CDR3 region is CASSQDFYSGANVLTF. The CDR3 region has the DNA TGCGCCAGCAGCCAAGATTTTTACTCTGGGGCCAACGTCCTGACTTTC.

The V gene is TRBV18, the J gene TRBJ2-1, with 8 bases aligning to TRBD2. Germline CDR1 and CDR2: KGHSH and LQKENI. J was trimmed by 2 bases and V by 1 base; bases with no gene match: 7. CDR3 length: 17 amino acids. Here the CDR3 DNA reads TGTGCCAGCTCACCACTCGTGACTAGCGACCCCTACAATGAGCAGTTCTTC. Protein product: CASSPLVTSDPYNEQFF. The full variable domain, rest sourced from reference TRBV18 and TRBJ2-1, is NAGVMQNPRHLVRRRGQEARLRCSPMKGHSHVYWYRQLPEEGLKFMVYLQKENIIDESGMPKERFSAEFPKEGPSILRIQQVVRGDSAAYFCASSPLVTSDPYNEQFFGPGTRLTVL.

DNA of the CDR3: TGTGCCAGCAGTCCCGGACTAGGTTTGACCGGGGAGCTGTTTTTT. Amino acid sequence: CASSPGLGLTGELFF. The chain carries TRBV27 and TRBJ2-2, with 7 bases identical to TRBD2. V gave up 5 bases and J gave up 5 bases; unmatched junction bases: 8. In germline, CDR1 is MNHEY, CDR2 SMNVEV (reference sequence). The CDR3 runs to 15 residues.

Concerning this clone: Other DNA variants within this sample encode the same CDR3. V is TRBV28 and J is TRBJ1-2, with D possibly being TRBD1 (6 bases). The CDR3 runs to 12 residues. V was cut by 8 bases and J by 2 bases, with 9 bases left in between. CDR1 is MDHEN and CDR2 is SYDVKM in the germline V gene. The CDR3 protein is CASRGANYGYTF. The CDR3 bases are TGTGCCAGCCGGGGGGCGAACTATGGCTACACCTTC.